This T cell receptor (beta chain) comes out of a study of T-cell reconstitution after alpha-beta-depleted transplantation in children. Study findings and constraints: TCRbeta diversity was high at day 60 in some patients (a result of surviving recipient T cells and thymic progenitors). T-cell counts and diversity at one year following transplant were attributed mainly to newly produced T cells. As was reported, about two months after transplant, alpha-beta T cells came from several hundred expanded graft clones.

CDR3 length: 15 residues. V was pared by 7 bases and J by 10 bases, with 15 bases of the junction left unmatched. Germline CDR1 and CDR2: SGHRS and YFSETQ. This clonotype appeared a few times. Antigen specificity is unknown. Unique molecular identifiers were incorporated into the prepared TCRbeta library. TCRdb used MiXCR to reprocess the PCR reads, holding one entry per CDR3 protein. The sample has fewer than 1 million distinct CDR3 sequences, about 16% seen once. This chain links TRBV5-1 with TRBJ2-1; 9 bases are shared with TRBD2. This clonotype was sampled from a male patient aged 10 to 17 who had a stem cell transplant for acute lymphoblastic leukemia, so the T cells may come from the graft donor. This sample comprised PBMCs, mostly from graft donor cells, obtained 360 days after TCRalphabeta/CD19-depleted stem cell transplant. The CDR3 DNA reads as TGCGCCAGCGCTTCACCGGGCGGGAGGGGACGGGAGCAGTTCTTC. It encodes CASASPGGRGREQFF. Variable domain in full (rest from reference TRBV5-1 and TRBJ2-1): KAGVTQTPRYLIKTRGQQVTLSCSPISGHRSVSWYQQTPGQGLQFLFEYFSETQRNKGNFPGRFSGRQFSNSRSEMNVSTLELGDSALYLCASASPGGRGREQFFGPGTRLTVL.